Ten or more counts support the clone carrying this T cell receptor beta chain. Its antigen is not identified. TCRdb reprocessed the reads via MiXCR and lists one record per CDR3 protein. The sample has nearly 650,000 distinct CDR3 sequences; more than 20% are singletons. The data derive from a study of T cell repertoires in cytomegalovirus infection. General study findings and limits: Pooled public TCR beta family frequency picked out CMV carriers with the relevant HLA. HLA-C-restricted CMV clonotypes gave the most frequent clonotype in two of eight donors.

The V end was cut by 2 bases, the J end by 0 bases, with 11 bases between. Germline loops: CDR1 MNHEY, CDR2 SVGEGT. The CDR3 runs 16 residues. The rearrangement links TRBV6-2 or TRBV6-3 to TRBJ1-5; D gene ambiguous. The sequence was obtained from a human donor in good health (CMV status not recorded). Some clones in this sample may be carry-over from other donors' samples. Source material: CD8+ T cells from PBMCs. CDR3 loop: CASSYEGSFSNQPQHF. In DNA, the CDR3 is TGTGCCAGCAGTTACGAAGGCAGCTTTAGCAATCAGCCCCAGCATTTT.